The clone carrying this T cell receptor (beta chain) was observed once. This sample is part of a study of PD-L1 blockade in urothelial cancer. Libraries were prepared by immunoSEQ multiplex PCR; TCRdb keeps only in-frame clonotypes and omits some of them. The profile shows 38,000 or so clones, around 80% of them singletons. Germline lookup yields CDR1 SGHAT and CDR2 FQNNGV. Trimming cost V 5 bases and J 2 bases; bases outside gene matches: 5. The CDR3 has 15 amino acids. The sample in question was PBMCs, obtained around atezolizumab (anti-PD-L1) treatment. The origin of this receptor is a man aged 60-69 years with urothelial cancer. V usage is TRBV11-2 and J usage is TRBJ2-7; 11 positions agree with TRBD2. The DNA for the CDR3 is TGTGCCAGCAGCCGAACTAGCGGGAGACCCTACGAGCAGTACTTC. Amino acid sequence: CASSRTSGRPYEQYF.